The 25 T cell receptor beta chains below all came from one sample that was sequenced in a study of control samples from healthy donors and cancer patients. Sequencing was performed with immunoSEQ multiplex PCR; in TCRdb, only in-frame clones are kept and a portion is missing. This table has approximately 130,000 clones, 89% appearing once. Sequencing was carried out using blood. The receptor source for this set is a man in his fifties or sixties in good health.

V usage is TRBV27 and J usage is TRBJ2-3; TRBD2 agrees at 12 bases. Germline V lookup: CDR1 MNHEY, CDR2 SMNVEV (reference sequence). The CDR3 is 17 amino acids. J was trimmed by 9 bases and V by 2 bases; bases with no gene match: 12. CDR3 sequence: CASSLAPSGGALVTQYF. CDR3 coding DNA: TGTGCCAGCAGTTTAGCCCCTAGCGGGGGGGCCTTGGTCACGCAGTATTTT.

The V and J genes are TRBV2 and TRBJ1-4; D uncertain. Germline V gene sequence: CDR1 SNHLY, CDR2 FYNNEI. This CDR3 is 12 amino acids long. V shed 5 bases and J shed 12 bases, with 13 bases lying between them. This CDR3 is CASSKLDFQLFF. The CDR3 DNA sequence: TGTGCCAGCAGTAAACTGGACTTTCAACTGTTTTTT.

The CDR3 spells CASSIRALHSGNTIYF. CDR3 nucleotides: TGTGCCAGTAGTATTAGGGCCCTCCACTCTGGAAACACCATATATTTT. The chain employs TRBV19 and TRBJ1-3, with unresolved D. Germline loops: CDR1 LNHDA, CDR2 SQIVND (reference sequence). Trimming removed 3 bases at V and 0 bases at J, with 12 bases between. This CDR3 has 16 residues. Based on the CDR3 plus reference TRBV19 and TRBJ1-3, the full variable domain is DGGITQSPKYLFRKEGQNVTLSCEQNLNHDAMYWYRQDPGQGLRLIYYSQIVNDFQKGDIAEGYSVSREKKESFPLTVTSAQKNPTAFYLCASSIRALHSGNTIYFGEGSWLTVV.

The chain is built from TRBV6-5 and TRBJ1-1, with a tentative D call TRBD1 (5 bases). Trimming pared 5 bases from V and 7 bases from J, leaving 14 bases between. Germline CDR1 and CDR2: MNHEY and SVGAGI. CDR3 length equals 13 residues. CDR3 bases: TGTGCCAGCAGTCCTCAGGGTCGGGGTGAAGCTTTCTTT. Its protein product is CASSPQGRGEAFF.

The V call is TRBV7-9, the J call TRBJ2-7, with a tentative D call TRBD2 (5 bases). CDR3 size: 14 residues. Germline-derived CDR1 and CDR2 are SEHNR and FQNEAQ (reference sequence). The V and J ends lost 3 bases and 0 bases respectively, with 9 bases between them. The CDR3 DNA reads as TGTGCCAGCAGCTTGTCGGGAAACTCCTACGAGCAGTACTTC. Translation: CASSLSGNSYEQYF.

The V call is TRBV6-2 or TRBV6-3, the J call TRBJ2-2, with D possibly being TRBD1 (6 bases). V lost 7 bases, J lost 0 bases, and 12 bases lay in between. This CDR3 contains 15 residues. Germline CDR1 is MNHEY and CDR2 is SVGEGT. CDR3: CASTPTGANTGELFF. CDR3 DNA sequence: TGTGCCAGCACCCCGACAGGAGCGAACACCGGGGAGCTGTTTTTT.

The chain carries TRBV6-6 and TRBJ2-3, with TRBD1 matching 11 bases. CDR3 length: 14 residues. CDR1 is MNHNY, CDR2 SVGAGI, per germline (reference sequence). The V and J ends lost 6 bases and 3 bases, in that order; junction bases with no gene match: 2. Here the CDR3 DNA reads TGTGCCAGCAGGGGACAGGGGGGGACAGATACGCAGTATTTT. Encoded protein: CASRGQGGTDTQYF.

The rearrangement joins TRBV27 to TRBJ2-7; a weak D match, TRBD2 (6 bases). The germline V and J ends were trimmed by 2 bases and 5 bases, with 10 bases remaining between them. The CDR3 extends over 13 amino acids. Germline assignment: CDR1 MNHEY and CDR2 SMNVEV (reference sequence). CDR3 sequence reads: CASSLRGSNEQYF. As DNA, the CDR3 is TGTGCCAGCAGTTTACGGGGGAGCAACGAGCAGTACTTC.

The genes are TRBV13 and TRBJ1-1; a possible D gene is TRBD1 (6 bases). The CDR3 has 14 amino acids. Germline-derived CDR1 and CDR2 are PRHDT and FYEKMQ (reference sequence). V was trimmed by 5 bases and J by 1 base, leaving 11 bases between them. The CDR3 loop reads CASSPWTENTEAFF. As DNA, the CDR3 is TGTGCCAGCAGCCCCTGGACAGAGAACACTGAAGCTTTCTTT.

This chain connects TRBV2 to TRBJ1-6; D possibly corresponds to TRBD1 (5 bases). Trimming removed 8 bases from V and 5 bases from J, with 10 bases in between. The length of the CDR3 is 13 residues. In germline, CDR1 is SNHLY, CDR2 FYNNEI. CDR3 protein: CASGGGNNSPLHF. The CDR3 bases are TGTGCCAGCGGGGGAGGCAATAATTCACCCCTCCACTTT.

The chain recombines TRBV2 with TRBJ2-2; D is unresolved. The CDR3 contains 14 residues. CDR1 and CDR2 (germline): SNHLY, FYNNEI. Between the trimmed V and J ends, which lost 6 bases and 1 base, there was a span of 9 bases. CDR3 sequence: CASRPLGNTGELFF. The CDR3 region has the DNA TGTGCCAGCAGGCCGTTGGGGAACACCGGGGAGCTGTTTTTT. The variable domain in full, with the rest retrieved from reference TRBV2 and TRBJ2-2, is EPEVTQTPSHQVTQMGQEVILRCVPISNHLYFYWYRQILGQKVEFLVSFYNNEISEKSEIFDDQFSVERPDGSNFTLKIRSTKLEDSAMYFCASRPLGNTGELFFGEGSRLTVL.

This clone was seen more than once but under ten times. V usage is TRBV18 and J usage is TRBJ2-5; TRBD1 matches 8 bases. This CDR3 region has 16 residues. The V segment lost 6 bases and the J segment 4 bases; nucleotides outside the gene matches: 13. Looked up from germline, CDR1 is KGHSH and CDR2 is LQKENI. CDR3 residues: CASSPGGRGLVETQYF. DNA for the CDR3: TGTGCCAGCTCCCCAGGCGGCAGGGGGCTTGTAGAGACCCAGTACTTC.

The chain has TRBV29-1 and TRBJ1-1; the D gene is possibly TRBD1 (6 bases). Per the germline V gene, CDR1 is SQVTM and CDR2 is ANQGSEA. The CDR3 has 12 amino acids. Trimming stripped 3 bases from V and 4 bases from J, with 9 bases between. The CDR3 protein is CSVDRGSTEAFF. The CDR3 nucleotides read TGCAGCGTTGACAGGGGTTCCACTGAAGCTTTCTTT.

V and J are TRBV3-1 (or the pseudogene TRBV3-2) and TRBJ1-5; 7 nucleotides line up with TRBD1. The CDR3 runs 16 residues. CDR1 and CDR2 from the germline V gene are LGHDT and YNNKEL (reference sequence). Losses at the gene ends were 2 bases for V and 4 bases for J; bases not matched to a gene: 8. The CDR3 sequence: CASSQTPSGGNQPQHF. DNA for the CDR3: TGTGCCAGCAGCCAAACCCCTTCAGGGGGGAATCAGCCCCAGCATTTT.

This chain links TRBV7-9 with TRBJ1-1; TRBD1 is a possible D gene (5 bases). In germline, CDR1 is SEHNR, CDR2 FQNEAQ (reference sequence). CDR3 length equals 13 residues. Trimming left V 7 bases short and J 7 bases short, with 16 bases between. The CDR3 nucleotides are TGTGCCAGCACGGGGCAGCAGAGGCGTGAAGCTTTCTTT. Residues: CASTGQQRREAFF.

The V call is TRBV30, the J call TRBJ1-1; D is perhaps TRBD1 (6 bases). CDR1 and CDR2 from the germline V gene are GTSNPN and SVGIG (reference sequence). V lost 0 bases to trimming and J lost 4 bases, with 12 bases between them. The CDR3 spans 14 residues. CDR3 sequence reads: CAWSVGTRGTEAFF. CDR3 DNA sequence: TGTGCCTGGAGTGTAGGGACAAGGGGCACTGAAGCTTTCTTT. Full variable domain (outside the CDR3, taken from reference TRBV30 and TRBJ1-1): SQTIHQWPATLVQPVGSPLSLECTVEGTSNPNLYWYRQAAGRGLQLLFYSVGIGQISSEVPQNLSASRPQDRQFILSSKKLLLSDSGFYLCAWSVGTRGTEAFFGQGTRLTVV.

The chain joins TRBV19 to TRBJ2-7; 10 nucleotides agree with TRBD1. The CDR3 spans 17 residues. Trimming took 3 bases from V and 2 from J; bases not matched to a gene: 10. CDR1 and CDR2 (germline): LNHDA, SQIVND (reference sequence). This chain's CDR3 is CASSMGVGDRGAYEQYF. The CDR3 DNA reads TGTGCCAGTAGTATGGGGGTTGGGGACAGGGGCGCCTACGAGCAGTACTTC.

V usage is TRBV19 and J usage is TRBJ2-3, with TRBD2 identical over 10 bases. With V trimmed by 6 bases and J by 6 bases, 6 bases remained unmatched. The CDR3 is 14 residues long. The germline CDR1 and CDR2 sequences are LNHDA and SQIVND (reference sequence). The CDR3 DNA follows: TGTGCCAGTAGGGCTAGCGGGGGCCTCGATACGCAGTATTTT. Its translation: CASRASGGLDTQYF.

This clone was observed once. This rearrangement joins TRBV30 to TRBJ1-3; D unclear. The CDR3 is 14 residues long. Germline V gene lookup returns CDR1 GTSNPN and CDR2 SVGIG (reference sequence). The V end was cut by 4 bases, the J end by 0 bases, with 10 bases between. CDR3 coding DNA: TGTGCCTGGACGAGACGTATCTCTGGAAACACCATATATTTT. Its translation: CAWTRRISGNTIYF.

The gene calls are TRBV19 and TRBJ1-3; D ambiguous. The CDR3 contains 13 residues. Germline-derived CDR1 and CDR2 are LNHDA and SQIVND (reference sequence). Deletions cut 9 bases from V and 0 bases from J, with 9 bases between. The CDR3 region is CASPDDSGNTIYF. CDR3 bases: TGTGCCAGCCCCGATGACTCTGGAAACACCATATATTTT.

This clone showed up just a few times. CDR3 coding DNA: TGTGCCAGTAATCCGGGGTCAGGCAATCAGCCCCAGCATTTT. Translation: CASNPGSGNQPQHF. This chain links TRBV19 with TRBJ1-5; no reliable D call. With 7 bases removed from V and 2 bases from J, the gap between germline ends came to 12 bases. Germline CDR1 LNHDA, CDR2 SQIVND (reference sequence). This CDR3 comprises 14 residues.

The chain employs TRBV5-1 and TRBJ1-1, with no clear D. CDR3 size: 15 residues. The germline V gene has CDR1 SGHRS and CDR2 YFSETQ. The V end was cut by 0 bases, the J end by 1 base, with 10 bases between. CDR3 DNA: TGCGCCAGCAGCTTGGATGGCGGATGGAACACTGAAGCTTTCTTT. The encoded protein is CASSLDGGWNTEAFF.

This chain joins TRBV20-1 and TRBJ1-2; D gene ambiguous. This CDR3 has 14 residues. The germline gives CDR1 DFQATT, CDR2 SNEGSKA (reference sequence). The V end lost 3 bases, the J end lost 2 bases, and 13 bases lay between the germline ends. The CDR3 sequence: CSASWRGSNYGYTF. The CDR3 nucleotides are TGCAGTGCTAGTTGGCGAGGATCCAACTATGGCTACACCTTC.

This clone appeared a few times. V gene TRBV10-2 combines with J gene TRBJ1-1, with D possibly TRBD1 on 5 matching bases. This CDR3 contains 13 residues. Between the trimmed V and J ends, which lost 3 bases and 11 bases, there was a span of 16 bases. The V gene's germline CDR1 is WSHSY and CDR2 SAAADI. CDR3 DNA sequence: TGCGCCAGCAGTGACGGGGAACGGGGCGAGGCTTTCTTT. Translating it yields CASSDGERGEAFF.

J is TRBJ2-7 and V is TRBV11-2, with D hard to call. V was trimmed by 1 base and J by 0 bases, leaving 10 bases between them. From germline, CDR1 is SGHAT and CDR2 FQNNGV. There are 15 residues in the CDR3. The CDR3 is CASSLGALSSYEQYF. The DNA for the CDR3 is TGTGCCAGCAGCTTAGGGGCACTTAGCTCCTACGAGCAGTACTTC.